This T cell receptor (beta chain) was documented in a study of cytomegalovirus exposure and HLA in healthy donors. Study-wide findings and caveats: Confirmation in vitro established that a few CMV-associated chains were specific for CMV antigens. Rare sequences made up most TCRs, while some public TCRs were found in many donors.

Points on this clone: Its target is not known.

Profiled with immunoSEQ multiplex PCR; TCRdb holds only in-frame clones, not every one. This sample carries some 190,000 clones, approximately 86% of them seen once, and the ten largest clones take 7.2%. V lost 8 bases, J lost 5 bases, and 9 bases lay in between. The CDR3 covers 12 residues. The germline V gene encodes CDR1 MDHEN and CDR2 SYDVKM. Sequencing input: PBMCs. This TCR came from a man aged 25 to 40 in good health and CMV-seropositive. The genes are TRBV28 and TRBJ1-4; a possible D gene is TRBD1 (6 bases). Here the CDR3 DNA reads TGTGCCAGCGGGGGGGCAAATGAAAAACTGTTTTTT. Encoded protein: CASGGANEKLFF.